This T cell receptor (beta chain) originates from a study of blood T cell repertoires in COVID-19. Produced via immunoSEQ multiplex PCR; TCRdb's table is partial and in-frame only. The sample lists roughly 26,000 clones; 92% were seen once. V lost 2 bases and J 14 bases, leaving 17 bases between the germline ends. This CDR3 is built from 13 residues. Germline-derived CDR1 and CDR2 are SGHDN and FVKESK. The rearrangement links TRBV14 to TRBJ2-3; tentative D call: TRBD1 (6 bases). This receptor was obtained from a human donor in a cohort sampled during active COVID-19. Sequenced material: peripheral blood. The CDR3 is CASSQLDADRLYF. The CDR3, as DNA: TGTGCCAGCAGCCAACTTGACGCCGACAGGCTGTATTTT.